This TCR beta chain was recovered during a study of T-cell reconstitution after alpha-beta-depleted transplantation in children. Broader study findings: In some patients, recipient T cells and intrathymic progenitors surviving conditioning explained high day-60 diversity. A year had passed since transplant, and T-cell counts and diversity by then came mostly from newly produced T cells. Several hundred graft clones that had expanded were reportedly the source of alpha-beta T cells about two months after transplant.

This clonotype was observed at least ten times. Its antigen is still unknown. The conserved phenylalanine or tryptophan is not found at the CDR3 terminus, so this likely reflects a read error. Because the CDR3's place on the DNA is in doubt, the DNA is left out and the CDR3 is given as listed by TCRdb. With termini counted, the CDR3 has 12 amino acids. Germline V lookup: CDR1 MNHNY, CDR2 SVGAGI (reference sequence). TCRbeta library preparation incorporated unique molecular identifiers. TCRdb passed the PCR reads through MiXCR, listing each CDR3 protein once. The table shows around 700,000 distinct CDR3 sequences, with about 12% occurring only once.

The V call is TRBV6-6, the J call TRBJ2-1; TRBD2 reflects the table's D call only, with no check against the DNA. This sequence originates from a girl aged 2 to 9 with congenital amegakaryocytic thrombocytopenia, due to receive a stem cell transplant. This specimen consisted of PBMCs, obtained before TCRalphabeta/CD19-depleted stem cell transplant. CDR3 sequence reads: CASSPISGTFYI.